These 13 T cell receptor beta chains share one sample of origin, sequenced in a study of OX40 agonist ivuxolimab in advanced cancers. Data came from immunoSEQ multiplex PCR; TCRdb stores just in-frame clones and leaves some out. Of 60,000 or so clones in the sample, about 86% are singletons; the top ten hold about 1%. The source material was CD4+ or CD8+ T cells sorted from blood, sampled in a trial of the OX40 agonist ivuxolimab. These receptors all stem from an adult with an advanced solid tumor such as melanoma, head and neck, liver or kidney cancer.

The rearrangement links TRBV2 to TRBJ1-6, with D possibly TRBD1 on 6 matching bases. Trimming shortened V by 6 bases and J by 9 bases, and 27 bases separated the two germline ends. The germline V gene encodes CDR1 SNHLY and CDR2 FYNNEI. The CDR3 is 18 amino acids. The CDR3 loop is CASRIIGGGRTTGSPLHF. CDR3 in DNA: TGTGCCAGCAGAATAATTGGGGGGGGCCGAACGACGGGTTCACCCCTCCACTTT.

The V call is TRBV18, the J call TRBJ2-7, with TRBD1 as a possible D gene (5 bases). The CDR3 has 11 residues. V was trimmed by 4 bases and J by 5 bases, leaving 6 bases between them. CDR1 is KGHSH, CDR2 LQKENI, per germline. Here the CDR3 reads CASSQGNEQYF. CDR3 nucleotide sequence: TGTGCCAGCTCACAGGGGAACGAGCAGTACTTC.

This clone occurred a few times. The rearrangement links TRBV5-3 to TRBJ1-2, with D unclear. TRBV5-3 falls under the ORF class, with uncertain function. The CDR3 length is 9 residues. With 6 bases removed from V and 7 bases from J, the gap between germline ends came to 4 bases. The CDR3 loop is CARIGGYTF. As DNA, the CDR3 is TGTGCCAGAATTGGTGGCTACACCTTC.

This rearrangement joins TRBV6-4 to TRBJ1-2; unclear D gene. The length of the CDR3 is 13 residues. Germline V gene sequence: CDR1 MRHNA, CDR2 SNTAGT. Trimming took 2 bases from V and 8 from J, leaving 12 bases between them. CDR3 protein: CASSDGGLGGYTF. For the CDR3, the DNA is TGTGCCAGCAGTGACGGTGGTCTGGGGGGCTACACCTTC.

The J gene is TRBJ2-5, the V gene TRBV5-1; tentatively, D is TRBD1 or TRBD2 (5 bases each). This CDR3 contains 14 residues. Trimming cost V 0 bases and J 1 base, with 7 bases left between them. Germline-derived CDR1 and CDR2 are SGHRS and YFSETQ. The CDR3 here is CASSLGGIQETQYF. In DNA, the CDR3 is TGCGCCAGCAGCTTGGGGGGGATCCAAGAGACCCAGTACTTC. Using reference TRBV5-1 and TRBJ2-5 for the parts outside the CDR3, the full variable domain is KAGVTQTPRYLIKTRGQQVTLSCSPISGHRSVSWYQQTPGQGLQFLFEYFSETQRNKGNFPGRFSGRQFSNSRSEMNVSTLELGDSALYLCASSLGGIQETQYFGPGTRLLVL.

This chain joins TRBV7-9 and TRBJ1-1; D is possibly TRBD1 (5 bases). Deletions cut 1 base from V and 1 base from J, with 16 bases between. Germline loops: CDR1 SEHNR, CDR2 FQNEAQ (reference sequence). CDR3 length: 17 amino acids. The CDR3 loop reads CASSLGWTLKPNTEAFF. CDR3 coding DNA: TGTGCCAGCAGCTTAGGTTGGACACTTAAACCGAACACTGAAGCTTTCTTT.

The V and J genes are TRBV18 and TRBJ2-1; D gene ambiguous. This CDR3 region has 15 residues. Trimming stripped 2 bases from V and 5 bases from J, with 13 bases between. Germline V gene sequence: CDR1 KGHSH, CDR2 LQKENI. CDR3 in DNA: TGTGCCAGCTCACCAGACCTAGGTCGGGACAATGAGCAGTTCTTC. This translates into CASSPDLGRDNEQFF.

The chain links TRBV2 to TRBJ1-1, with 7 bases aligning to TRBD1. V gave up 7 bases and J gave up 8 bases; unmatched junction bases: 4. Germline CDR1 and CDR2: SNHLY and FYNNEI. This CDR3 is 11 amino acids long. CDR3 sequence (DNA): TGTGCCAGCACCAGGACAGGCGAAGCTTTCTTT. Its protein is CASTRTGEAFF.

This clone appeared once. V and J are TRBV19 and TRBJ1-5; D gene unclear. CDR1 and CDR2 (germline): LNHDA, SQIVND (reference sequence). Trimming took 6 bases from V and 0 from J, leaving 24 bases between them. There are 19 residues in the CDR3. The CDR3 bases are TGTGCCAGTAGCCCCCTTCCTCCGGGCCCTTGGGATAGCAATCAGCCCCAGCATTTT. Its protein product is CASSPLPPGPWDSNQPQHF.

The rearrangement links TRBV7-9 to TRBJ1-4, with TRBD1 identical over 7 bases. The CDR3 spans 15 residues. The germline V gene encodes CDR1 SEHNR and CDR2 FQNEAQ (reference sequence). The J segment lost 5 bases and the V segment lost 3 bases, leaving 6 bases of the junction unmatched. The CDR3 bases are TGTGCCAGCAGCTTGGCGGGACAGACAAATGAAAAACTGTTTTTT. It translates to CASSLAGQTNEKLFF.

This chain links TRBV18 with TRBJ2-5; TRBD1 might be the D (5 bases). The end of the DNA is better explained by TRBJ2-7, so the J call may be wrong. There are 12 residues in the CDR3. Germline-derived CDR1 and CDR2 are KGHSH and LQKENI. The CDR3, as DNA: TGTGCCAGCTCACCACTAGGGGACGAGCAGTACTTC. Translating gives CASSPLGDEQYF.

J is TRBJ1-2 and V is TRBV5-1; 7 bases line up with TRBD1. V lost 6 bases and J lost 5; bases outside the gene matches: 22. This CDR3 comprises 18 residues. CDR1 is SGHRS and CDR2 is YFSETQ in the germline V gene. Written as DNA, the CDR3 is TGCGCCAGCAAGCAGATCCCGGGACAGACTCTAACTGTGTATGGCTACACCTTC. Translated: CASKQIPGQTLTVYGYTF.

CDR3 residues: CASSNTGGSYNSPLHF. The CDR3 coding sequence is TGCGCCAGCAGCAATACAGGGGGCTCCTATAATTCACCCCTCCACTTT. V gene TRBV5-1 combines with J gene TRBJ1-6; TRBD1 matches at 8 bases. The CDR3 contains 16 residues. J was trimmed by 0 bases and V by 4 bases; bases with no gene match: 3. CDR1 is SGHRS and CDR2 is YFSETQ in the germline V gene.